These 23 T cell receptor beta chains came from one sample sequenced in a study of STAT5B mutations in CD4+ large granular lymphocyte leukemia. The assay was immunoSEQ multiplex PCR, and TCRdb's table has in-frame clones only and misses some. The sample has 23,000 or so clones, over 60% seen once; the top ten hold 0.42%. Sequences were obtained from CD4+ T cells from blood buffy coats. The source of these receptors is a human donor in good health.

The rearrangement links TRBV19 to TRBJ2-6; tentative D call: TRBD2 (5 bases). Germline lookup yields CDR1 LNHDA and CDR2 SQIVND (reference sequence). V was cut by 5 bases and J by 0 bases, with 14 bases left in between. The CDR3 is made up of 17 amino acids. The CDR3: CASSPRETYSGANVLTF. For the CDR3, the DNA is TGTGCCAGTAGTCCTAGGGAGACCTACTCTGGGGCCAACGTCCTGACTTTC.

This chain links TRBV29-1 with TRBJ2-5; D is perhaps TRBD1 or TRBD2 (5 bases each). Germline CDR1 SQVTM, CDR2 ANQGSEA. The CDR3 length is 12 residues. Deletions cut 8 bases from V and 2 bases from J, with 12 bases between. CDR3 sequence (DNA): TGCAGCCGCCCGGGGACGCAAGAGACCCAGTACTTC. This encodes CSRPGTQETQYF.

This clone was counted a single time. This chain uses TRBV7-6 with TRBJ1-2; D remains ambiguous. Germline V CDR1 and CDR2: SGHVS, FNYEAQ. The CDR3 contains 14 residues. V was trimmed by 0 bases and J by 4 bases, leaving 9 bases between them. The DNA of the CDR3 is TGTGCCAGCAGCTTAGCGGCCGGAGGCTATGGCTACACCTTC. Encoded protein: CASSLAAGGYGYTF.

The V and J genes are TRBV7-9 and TRBJ1-4, with TRBD1 identical over 9 bases. Germline CDR1 is SEHNR and CDR2 is FQNEAQ (reference sequence). J was trimmed by 11 bases and V by 5 bases; bases with no gene match: 6. The CDR3 extends over 13 amino acids. CDR3 loop: CASSLIDRGKLFF. CDR3 DNA: TGTGCCAGCAGCCTAATCGACAGGGGGAAACTGTTTTTT.

This clone was recorded only once. This chain uses TRBV2 with TRBJ1-2; maybe TRBD1 (5 bases). V lost 6 bases, J lost 8 bases, and 16 bases lay in between. Germline V lookup: CDR1 SNHLY, CDR2 FYNNEI. The CDR3 sequence is 13 residues long. CDR3 nucleotide sequence: TGTGCCAGCAGCGACGCCGCAGGGTCCGGCTACACCTTC. Translation: CASSDAAGSGYTF.

The chain is built from TRBV6-5 and TRBJ2-1, with 10 bases lining up with TRBD2. The CDR3 runs to 15 residues. The V segment lost 6 bases and the J segment 7 bases; nucleotides outside the gene matches: 9. Germline loops: CDR1 MNHEY, CDR2 SVGAGI. The CDR3 reads CASSDVTSGRNEQFF. In DNA form, the CDR3 reads TGTGCCAGCAGCGACGTGACTAGCGGGCGTAATGAGCAGTTCTTC.

V is TRBV29-1 and J is TRBJ1-2; D is uncertain. The CDR3 loop spans 13 amino acids. V lost 4 bases to trimming and J lost 6 bases, with 15 bases between them. The germline V gene encodes CDR1 SQVTM and CDR2 ANQGSEA. CDR3 coding DNA: TGCAGCGTTGCTCGGGGAGCACTCAATGGCTACACCTTC. Its protein is CSVARGALNGYTF.

The chain is built from TRBV7-8 and TRBJ2-2; 14 bases fit TRBD2. The J segment lost 6 bases and the V segment lost 5 bases, leaving 5 bases of the junction unmatched. Germline V gene lookup returns CDR1 SGHVS and CDR2 FQNEAQ. This CDR3 is 16 amino acids long. As DNA, the CDR3 is TGTGCCAGCAGCCCGGGGACTAGCGGGAGCCCCGGGGAGCTGTTTTTT. This translates into CASSPGTSGSPGELFF.

The chain recombines TRBV7-9 with TRBJ1-4; D is undetermined. Looked up from germline, CDR1 is SEHNR and CDR2 is FQNEAQ (reference sequence). The CDR3 consists of 17 residues. V shed 1 base and J shed 0 bases, with 12 bases lying between them. The DNA of the CDR3 is TGTGCCAGCAGCTTAGAGCTGACATCGACAACTAATGAAAAACTGTTTTTT. It is translated as CASSLELTSTTNEKLFF. The variable domain in full, completed from reference TRBV7-9 and TRBJ1-4, reads DTGVSQNPRHKITKRGQNVTFRCDPISEHNRLYWYRQTLGQGPEFLTYFQNEAQLEKSRLLSDRFSAERPKGSFSTLEIQRTEQGDSAMYLCASSLELTSTTNEKLFFGSGTQLSVL.

V is TRBV2 and J is TRBJ2-7; TRBD2 agrees at 8 bases. Trimming cost V 4 bases and J 4 bases; bases outside gene matches: 9. Per the germline V gene, CDR1 is SNHLY and CDR2 is FYNNEI. The CDR3 is 15 residues long. For the CDR3, the DNA is TGTGCCAGCAGTGCCTCACTAGCGGTCATTTACGAGCAGTACTTC. Its translation is CASSASLAVIYEQYF.

This clone was observed a handful of times. The V and J genes are TRBV5-1 and TRBJ2-7; no clear D. Germline CDR1 reads SGHRS; CDR2 reads YFSETQ. The CDR3 loop spans 14 amino acids. Trimming took 5 bases from V and 0 from J, leaving 12 bases between them. The CDR3 coding sequence is TGCGCCAGCAGTCAACCCGGCCACTCCTACGAGCAGTACTTC. The encoded protein is CASSQPGHSYEQYF.

The chain joins TRBV27 to TRBJ2-3; 10 bases map to TRBD1. The CDR3 loop spans 16 amino acids. J was trimmed by 1 base and V by 3 bases; bases with no gene match: 4. Germline CDR1 MNHEY, CDR2 SMNVEV (reference sequence). The CDR3 spells CASSFVGTGGTDTQYF. DNA of the CDR3: TGTGCCAGCAGTTTTGTAGGGACAGGGGGCACAGATACGCAGTATTTT.

The rearrangement uses TRBV28 and TRBJ2-7; D ambiguous. The CDR3 extends over 12 amino acids. The germline V and J ends were trimmed by 1 base and 2 bases, with 3 bases remaining between them. Looked up from germline, CDR1 is MDHEN and CDR2 is SYDVKM. In nucleotides, the CDR3 is TGTGCCAGCAGTTTATTCCCCTACGAGCAGTACTTC. This codes for CASSLFPYEQYF.

The chain has TRBV29-1 and TRBJ1-2, with TRBD1 matching over 10 bases. V lost 4 bases to trimming and J lost 7 bases; unmatched junction nucleotides: 9. Germline values: CDR1 SQVTM, CDR2 ANQGSEA. The CDR3 runs to 14 residues. The CDR3 coding sequence is TGCAGCGTTGTTGGTGTAAGGACAGGGGGTGGCTACACCTTC. Its translation: CSVVGVRTGGGYTF. Full variable domain (remainder filled in from reference TRBV29-1 and TRBJ1-2): SAVISQKPSRDICQRGTSLTIQCQVDSQVTMMFWYRQQPGQSLTLIATANQGSEATYESGFVIDKFPISRPNLTFSTLTVSNMSPEDSSIYLCSVVGVRTGGGYTFGSGTRLTVV.

This rearrangement joins TRBV6-5 to TRBJ2-2; no clear D. Trimming removed 10 bases from V and 6 bases from J, with 15 bases in between. Looked up from germline, CDR1 is MNHEY and CDR2 is SVGAGI. This CDR3 is built from 13 residues. The CDR3 DNA sequence: TGTGCCACCCGCGATGGGGTCTCCGGGGAGCTGTTTTTT. Residues: CATRDGVSGELFF.

The chain joins TRBV7-2 to TRBJ2-3; D may be TRBD2 (6 bases). Trimming shortened V by 1 base and J by 0 bases, and 11 bases separated the two germline ends. Germline loops: CDR1 SGHTA, CDR2 FQGNSA. This CDR3 spans 16 amino acids. CDR3 coding DNA: TGTGCCAGCAGCTTAGGGGGACTGGTTAGCACAGATACGCAGTATTTT. Its translation is CASSLGGLVSTDTQYF. Looking up the rest from reference TRBV7-2 and TRBJ2-3 gives the full variable domain: GAGVSQSPSNKVTEKGKDVELRCDPISGHTALYWYRQSLGQGLEFLIYFQGNSAPDKSGLPSDRFSAERTGGSVSTLTIQRTQQEDSAVYLCASSLGGLVSTDTQYFGPGTRLTVL.

Here the CDR3 DNA reads TGTGCCAGCAGCCCGCGGGATTTCAGCACAGATACGCAGTATTTT. Amino acid sequence: CASSPRDFSTDTQYF. The chain joins TRBV4-2 to TRBJ2-3; weak D call: TRBD2 (6 bases). With 4 bases removed from V and 0 bases from J, the gap between germline ends came to 11 bases. The CDR3 is 15 residues long. Per the germline V gene, CDR1 is LGHNA and CDR2 is YNFKEQ.

The V call is TRBV27, the J call TRBJ1-4, with 7 bases aligning to TRBD1. The germline CDR1 and CDR2 sequences are MNHEY and SMNVEV (reference sequence). After removal of 4 bases from V and 8 bases from J, the junction contained 13 bases not matched to a gene. CDR3 length: 16 amino acids. The CDR3 spells CASSSPRDSPQEKLFF. In DNA, the CDR3 is TGTGCCAGCAGTTCGCCTAGGGACAGTCCGCAGGAAAAACTGTTTTTT.

The chain recombines TRBV6-6 with TRBJ2-1, with D perhaps TRBD2 (5 bases). The CDR3 runs to 13 residues. V was clipped by 6 bases and J by 4 bases, with 10 bases between them. Germline V gives CDR1 MNHNY, CDR2 SVGAGI (reference sequence). The CDR3 here is CASSPGLYNEQFF. DNA for the CDR3: TGTGCCAGCAGCCCCGGACTTTACAATGAGCAGTTCTTC.

The chain combines TRBV7-9 with TRBJ2-1; 7 bases agree with TRBD1. J lost 4 bases, V lost 3 bases, and 0 bases had no gene match. Germline V gene data show CDR1 as SEHNR and CDR2 as FQNEAQ (reference sequence). The CDR3 is 13 residues long. As DNA, the CDR3 is TGTGCCAGCAGCTTGGGACAGTACAATGAGCAGTTCTTC. Protein sequence: CASSLGQYNEQFF.

The chain joins TRBV12-5 to TRBJ1-2; a possible D gene is TRBD1 (5 bases). The CDR3 consists of 15 residues. Germline CDR1 LGHNT, CDR2 FRNRAP. Trimming shortened V by 1 base and J by 3 bases, and 12 bases separated the two germline ends. This CDR3 reads CASGLAIPGYYGYTF. Here the CDR3 DNA reads TGTGCTAGTGGTTTGGCAATCCCAGGGTACTATGGCTACACCTTC.

In its sample, this clone was seen a few times. The DNA for the CDR3 is TGTGCCAGCAGGTCAAGAAGCTATGGCTACACCTTC. This gives the protein CASRSRSYGYTF. The chain uses TRBV2 and TRBJ1-2; D is undetermined. Trimming removed 6 bases from V and 4 bases from J, with 9 bases in between. This CDR3 region has 12 residues. In germline, CDR1 is SNHLY, CDR2 FYNNEI.

The J gene is TRBJ2-7, the V gene TRBV6-1; 9 bases align to TRBD1. V dropped 4 bases and J dropped 3; count of bases not matched to a gene: 7. Germline CDR1 is MNHNS and CDR2 is SASEGT. This CDR3 is built from 15 residues. CDR3 protein: CASSAGTGSFYEQYF. As DNA, the CDR3 is TGTGCCAGCAGTGCCGGGACAGGGAGTTTCTACGAGCAGTACTTC.